This T cell receptor (beta chain) originates from a study of blood T cells in healthy people across ages. For the second PCR, which ran for about 6 to 11 cycles, a sample-barcoded 5' primer and a J-beta primer mix were used. Every single cDNA molecule received a tag from a template-switch adaptor with 12 random nucleotides. MiXCR, run by TCRdb on the 5' RACE reads, gives a single entry per CDR3 protein. The sample lists about 1.4 million distinct CDR3 sequences; roughly 64% were seen once. The ends lost 3 bases at V and 2 bases at J; junction bases unmatched: 15. The germline CDR1 and CDR2 sequences are DFQATT and SNEGSKA (reference sequence). This CDR3 is 18 amino acids long.

The sequence derives from a man between 18 and 35 years old in good health. Sequenced: blood. The chain has TRBV20-1 and TRBJ2-4; TRBD1 aligns across 8 bases. This CDR3 reads CSASASSGTGSPKNIQYF. The DNA for the CDR3 is TGCAGTGCTAGTGCTTCTTCCGGGACAGGTTCCCCCAAAAACATTCAGTACTTC.